Only one count was recorded for the clone carrying this T cell receptor beta chain. The antigen is not known. The data belong to a study of a mutant IDH1 vaccine in newly diagnosed glioma. Assay used: immunoSEQ multiplex PCR; TCRdb lists only in-frame clones, some missing. In the table there are about 43,000 clones, 84% of which are singletons. The CDR3 covers 13 residues. CDR1 and CDR2 (germline): SGHVS, FQNEAQ. V was trimmed by 6 bases and J by 2 bases, leaving 10 bases between them. Notes on the study in general: Overall, 80% to 95% of patients had vaccine-induced immune responses.

Time point described: week 23, last vaccination. Vaccination comprised doses that each held 300 ug of mutant IDH1 20-mer peptide, plus topical imiquimod. This TCR came from a woman between 18 and 29 years old with glioma. Some clones in this sample may be carry-over from other donors' samples. Here the sequenced sample was PBMCs, taken from a glioma patient whose treatment included an IDH1 peptide vaccine. This chain joins TRBV7-8 and TRBJ1-2, with D unresolved. The CDR3 DNA reads TGTGCCAGCAGTCCTGACATGAACTATGGCTACACCTTC. Translation: CASSPDMNYGYTF.